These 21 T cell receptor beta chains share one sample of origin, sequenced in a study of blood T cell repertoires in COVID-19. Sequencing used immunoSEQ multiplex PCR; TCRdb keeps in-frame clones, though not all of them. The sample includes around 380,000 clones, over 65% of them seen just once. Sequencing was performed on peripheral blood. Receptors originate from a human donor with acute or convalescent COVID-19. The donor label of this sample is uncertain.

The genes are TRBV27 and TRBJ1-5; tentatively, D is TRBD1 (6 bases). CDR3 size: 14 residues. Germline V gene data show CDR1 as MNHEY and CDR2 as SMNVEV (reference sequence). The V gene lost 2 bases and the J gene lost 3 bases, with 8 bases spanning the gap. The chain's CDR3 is CASSLTGPNQPQHF. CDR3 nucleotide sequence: TGTGCCAGCAGTTTAACAGGGCCCAATCAGCCCCAGCATTTT.

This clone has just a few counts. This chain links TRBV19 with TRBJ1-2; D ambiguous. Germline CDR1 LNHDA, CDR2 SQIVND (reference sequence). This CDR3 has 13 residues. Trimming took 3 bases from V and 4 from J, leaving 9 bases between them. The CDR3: CASSIGLSYGYTF. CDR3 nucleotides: TGTGCCAGTAGTATTGGTCTCAGCTATGGCTACACCTTC.

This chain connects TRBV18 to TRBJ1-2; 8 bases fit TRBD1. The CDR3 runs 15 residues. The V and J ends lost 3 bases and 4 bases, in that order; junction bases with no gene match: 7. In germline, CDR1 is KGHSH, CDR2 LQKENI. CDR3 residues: CASSPSRDRPYGYTF. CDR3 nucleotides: TGTGCCAGCTCACCGTCCCGGGACAGGCCCTATGGCTACACCTTC. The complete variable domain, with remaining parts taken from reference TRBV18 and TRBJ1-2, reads NAGVMQNPRHLVRRRGQEARLRCSPMKGHSHVYWYRQLPEEGLKFMVYLQKENIIDESGMPKERFSAEFPKEGPSILRIQQVVRGDSAAYFCASSPSRDRPYGYTFGSGTRLTVV.

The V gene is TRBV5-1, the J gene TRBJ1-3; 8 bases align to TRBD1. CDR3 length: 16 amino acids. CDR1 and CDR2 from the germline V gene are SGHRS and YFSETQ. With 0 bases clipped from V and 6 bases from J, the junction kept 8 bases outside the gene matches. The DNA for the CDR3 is TGCGCCAGCAGCTTGGTTGGCCAGGGACAGGAAAACACCATATATTTT. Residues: CASSLVGQGQENTIYF.

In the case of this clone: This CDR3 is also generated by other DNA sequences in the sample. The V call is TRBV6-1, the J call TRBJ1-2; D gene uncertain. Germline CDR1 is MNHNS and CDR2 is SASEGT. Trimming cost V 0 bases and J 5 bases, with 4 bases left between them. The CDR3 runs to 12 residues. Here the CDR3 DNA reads TGTGCCAGCAGTGAAGCCTTTTATGGCTACACCTTC. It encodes CASSEAFYGYTF.

In nucleotides, the CDR3 is TGTGCCAGCAGCCCCGATCTTGGAGGGCGGGGTGAAAAACTGTTTTTT. Its protein product is CASSPDLGGRGEKLFF. The chain has TRBV5-8 and TRBJ1-4; D unclear. Germline V gene lookup returns CDR1 SGHTS and CDR2 YDEGEE. This CDR3 has 16 amino acids. V was shortened by 4 bases and J by 7 bases, with 20 bases between the two germline ends.

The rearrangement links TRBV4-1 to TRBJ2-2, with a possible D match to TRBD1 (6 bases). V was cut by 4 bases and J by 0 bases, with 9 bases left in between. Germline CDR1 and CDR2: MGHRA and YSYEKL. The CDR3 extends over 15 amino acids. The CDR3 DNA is TGCGCCAGCAGCCCGACAGGAGCGAACACCGGGGAGCTGTTTTTT. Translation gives CASSPTGANTGELFF.

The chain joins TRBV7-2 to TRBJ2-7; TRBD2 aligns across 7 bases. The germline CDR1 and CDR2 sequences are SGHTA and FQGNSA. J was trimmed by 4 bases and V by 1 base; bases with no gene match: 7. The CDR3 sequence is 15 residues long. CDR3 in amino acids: CASSLGGSTYYEQYF. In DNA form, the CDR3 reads TGTGCCAGCAGCTTAGGCGGGAGCACATATTACGAGCAGTACTTC.

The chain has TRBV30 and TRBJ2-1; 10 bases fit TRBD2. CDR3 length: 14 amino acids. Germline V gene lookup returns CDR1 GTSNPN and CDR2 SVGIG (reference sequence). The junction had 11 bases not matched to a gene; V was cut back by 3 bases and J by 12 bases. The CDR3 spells CAWSGTSDLSGQFF. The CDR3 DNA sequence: TGTGCCTGGAGCGGGACTAGCGATTTATCTGGGCAGTTCTTC.

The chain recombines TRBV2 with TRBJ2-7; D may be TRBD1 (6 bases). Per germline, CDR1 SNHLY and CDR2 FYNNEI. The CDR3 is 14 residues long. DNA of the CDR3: TGTGCAACCGCTAGGGAACAGGGACCCTACGAGCAGTACTTC. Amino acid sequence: CATAREQGPYEQYF.

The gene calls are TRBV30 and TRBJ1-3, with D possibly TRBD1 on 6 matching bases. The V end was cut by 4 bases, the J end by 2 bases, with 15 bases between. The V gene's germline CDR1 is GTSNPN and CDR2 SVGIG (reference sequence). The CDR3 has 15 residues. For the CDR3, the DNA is TGTGCCTGGAAAACACAGGGAACGGCTGGAAACACCATATATTTT. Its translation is CAWKTQGTAGNTIYF.

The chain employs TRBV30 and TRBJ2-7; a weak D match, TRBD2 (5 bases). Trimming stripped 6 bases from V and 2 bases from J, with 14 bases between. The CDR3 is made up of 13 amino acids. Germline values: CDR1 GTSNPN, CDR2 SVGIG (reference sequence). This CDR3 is CACLTGSTYEQYF. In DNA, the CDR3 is TGTGCCTGCCTTACGGGGTCCACCTACGAGCAGTACTTC.

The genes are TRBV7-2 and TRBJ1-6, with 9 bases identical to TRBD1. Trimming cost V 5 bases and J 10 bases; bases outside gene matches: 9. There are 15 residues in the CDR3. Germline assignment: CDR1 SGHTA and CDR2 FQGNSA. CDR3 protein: CASSLATGGRSPLHF. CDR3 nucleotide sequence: TGTGCCAGCAGCCTCGCGACAGGGGGACGATCACCCCTCCACTTT. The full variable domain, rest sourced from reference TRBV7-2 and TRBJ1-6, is GAGVSQSPSNKVTEKGKDVELRCDPISGHTALYWYRQSLGQGLEFLIYFQGNSAPDKSGLPSDRFSAERTGGSVSTLTIQRTQQEDSAVYLCASSLATGGRSPLHFGNGTRLTVT.

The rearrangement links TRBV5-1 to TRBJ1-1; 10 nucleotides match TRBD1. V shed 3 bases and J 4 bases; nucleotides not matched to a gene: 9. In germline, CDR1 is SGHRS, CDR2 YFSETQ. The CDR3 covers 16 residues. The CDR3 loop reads CASSSTVRDRGTEAFF. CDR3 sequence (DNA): TGCGCCAGCAGCTCCACGGTCCGGGACAGGGGCACTGAAGCTTTCTTT.

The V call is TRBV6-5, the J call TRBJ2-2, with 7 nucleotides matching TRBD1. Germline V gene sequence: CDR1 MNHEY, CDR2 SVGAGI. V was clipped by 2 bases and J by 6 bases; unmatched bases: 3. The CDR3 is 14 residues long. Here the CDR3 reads CASSYRGQPGELFF. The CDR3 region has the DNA TGTGCCAGCAGTTACCGGGGACAGCCCGGGGAGCTGTTTTTT.

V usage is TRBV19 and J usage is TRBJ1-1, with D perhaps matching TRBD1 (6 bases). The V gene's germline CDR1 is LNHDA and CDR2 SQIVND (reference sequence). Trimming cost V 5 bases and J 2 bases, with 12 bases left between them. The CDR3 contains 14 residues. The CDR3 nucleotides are TGTGCCAGTAGTCGGGGACATCGAAACACTGAAGCTTTCTTT. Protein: CASSRGHRNTEAFF. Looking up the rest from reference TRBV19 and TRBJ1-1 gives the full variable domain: DGGITQSPKYLFRKEGQNVTLSCEQNLNHDAMYWYRQDPGQGLRLIYYSQIVNDFQKGDIAEGYSVSREKKESFPLTVTSAQKNPTAFYLCASSRGHRNTEAFFGQGTRLTVV.

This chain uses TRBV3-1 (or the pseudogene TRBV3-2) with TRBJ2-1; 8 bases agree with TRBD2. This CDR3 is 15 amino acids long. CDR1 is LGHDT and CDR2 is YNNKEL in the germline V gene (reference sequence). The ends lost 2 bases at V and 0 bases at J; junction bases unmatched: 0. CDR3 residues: CASSQTSGSYNEQFF. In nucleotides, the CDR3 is TGTGCCAGCAGCCAAACTAGCGGCTCCTACAATGAGCAGTTCTTC.

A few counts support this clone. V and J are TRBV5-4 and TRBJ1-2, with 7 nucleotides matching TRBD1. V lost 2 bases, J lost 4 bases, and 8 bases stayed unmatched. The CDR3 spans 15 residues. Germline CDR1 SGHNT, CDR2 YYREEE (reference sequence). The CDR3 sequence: CASSLYPDRAYGYTF. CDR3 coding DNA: TGTGCCAGCAGCTTATACCCCGACAGGGCCTATGGCTACACCTTC.

In DNA, the CDR3 is TGCGCCAGCAGCTTGGTTGCGGTTGGTGGGTACAATGAGCAGTTCTTC. As protein: CASSLVAVGGYNEQFF. The chain recombines TRBV5-1 with TRBJ2-1; D gene ambiguous. Trimming removed 0 bases at V and 4 bases at J, with 14 bases between. CDR3 length equals 16 residues. Per the germline V gene, CDR1 is SGHRS and CDR2 is YFSETQ.

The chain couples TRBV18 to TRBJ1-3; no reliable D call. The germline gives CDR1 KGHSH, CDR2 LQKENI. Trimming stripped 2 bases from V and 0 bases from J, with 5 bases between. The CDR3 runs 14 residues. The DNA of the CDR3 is TGTGCCAGCTCACCAGACACCTCTGGAAACACCATATATTTT. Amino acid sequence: CASSPDTSGNTIYF.

The CDR3 here is CASSPWGGQKGNIQYF. The CDR3 DNA sequence: TGTGCCAGCTCACCATGGGGAGGCCAGAAGGGAAACATTCAGTACTTC. The gene calls are TRBV18 and TRBJ2-4; possibly TRBD2 for D (6 bases). Trimming pared 2 bases from V and 6 bases from J, leaving 17 bases between. This CDR3 has 16 amino acids. Germline values: CDR1 KGHSH, CDR2 LQKENI.